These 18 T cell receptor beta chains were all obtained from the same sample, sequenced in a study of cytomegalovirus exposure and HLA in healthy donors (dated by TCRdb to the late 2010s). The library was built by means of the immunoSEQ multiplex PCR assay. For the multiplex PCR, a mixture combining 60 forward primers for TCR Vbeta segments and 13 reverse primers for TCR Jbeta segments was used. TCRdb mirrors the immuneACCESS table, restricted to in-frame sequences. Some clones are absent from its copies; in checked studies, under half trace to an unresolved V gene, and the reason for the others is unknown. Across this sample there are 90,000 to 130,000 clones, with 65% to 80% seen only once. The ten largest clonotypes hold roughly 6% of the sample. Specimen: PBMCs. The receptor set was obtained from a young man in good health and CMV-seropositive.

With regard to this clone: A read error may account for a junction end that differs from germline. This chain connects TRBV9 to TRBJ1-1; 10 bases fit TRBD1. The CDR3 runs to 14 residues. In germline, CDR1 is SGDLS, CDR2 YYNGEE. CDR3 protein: CASSVTGQGGWSNF. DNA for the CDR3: TGTGCCAGCAGCGTTACCGGACAGGGGGGCTGGAGTAACTTT.

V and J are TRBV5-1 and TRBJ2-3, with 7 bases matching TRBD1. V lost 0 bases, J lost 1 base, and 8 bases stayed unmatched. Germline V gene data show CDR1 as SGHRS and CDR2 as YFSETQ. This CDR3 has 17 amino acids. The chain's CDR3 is CASSLGVWDRRTDTQYF. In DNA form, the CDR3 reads TGCGCCAGCAGCTTGGGTGTTTGGGACAGACGCACAGATACGCAGTATTTT.

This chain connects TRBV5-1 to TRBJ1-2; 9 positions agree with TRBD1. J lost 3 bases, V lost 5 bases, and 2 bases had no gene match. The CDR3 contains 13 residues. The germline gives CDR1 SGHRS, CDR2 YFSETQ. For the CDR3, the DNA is TGCGCCAGCAGACGGGACAGGGACTATGGCTACACCTTC. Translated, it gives CASRRDRDYGYTF.

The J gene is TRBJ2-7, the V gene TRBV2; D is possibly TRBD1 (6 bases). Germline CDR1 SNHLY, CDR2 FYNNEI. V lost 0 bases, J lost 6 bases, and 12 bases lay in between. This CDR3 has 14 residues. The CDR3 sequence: CASSEAIMGAEQYF. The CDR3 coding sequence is TGTGCCAGCAGTGAAGCGATAATGGGGGCCGAGCAGTACTTC.

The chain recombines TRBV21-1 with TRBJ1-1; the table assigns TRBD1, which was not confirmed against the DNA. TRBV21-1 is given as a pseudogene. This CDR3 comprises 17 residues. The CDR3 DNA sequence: TGTGCCAGCAGCAAAGAAAGGACAGGATACTTGAACACTGAAGCTTTCTTT. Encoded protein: CASSKERTGYLNTEAFF.

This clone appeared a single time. This chain's CDR3 is CASSLVEGAYNEQFF. The CDR3 region has the DNA TGTGCCAGCAGCTTAGTCGAGGGGGCTTATAATGAGCAGTTCTTC. The chain uses TRBV11-2 and TRBJ2-1; 7 bases are shared with TRBD1. V shed 1 base, J shed 7 bases, and the junction held 7 bases outside the gene matches. The CDR3 length is 15 residues. CDR1 is SGHAT and CDR2 is FQNNGV in the germline V gene.

The CDR3 sequence is CASSLGGGGDNEQFF. In DNA, the CDR3 is TGTGCCAGCAGCTTGGGGGGGGGCGGGGACAATGAGCAGTTCTTC. V usage is TRBV5-4 and J usage is TRBJ2-1; D perhaps matches TRBD2 (7 bases). CDR3 length: 15 amino acids. Trimming pared 0 bases from V and 5 bases from J, leaving 12 bases between. Germline V gives CDR1 SGHNT, CDR2 YYREEE (reference sequence).

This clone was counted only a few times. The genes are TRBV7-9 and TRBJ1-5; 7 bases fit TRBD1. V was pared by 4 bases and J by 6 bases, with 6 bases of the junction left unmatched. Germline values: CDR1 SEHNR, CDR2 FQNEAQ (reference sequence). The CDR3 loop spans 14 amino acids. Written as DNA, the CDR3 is TGTGCCAGCAGCTCCCTGACAGGGACTCAGCCCCAGCATTTT. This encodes CASSSLTGTQPQHF.

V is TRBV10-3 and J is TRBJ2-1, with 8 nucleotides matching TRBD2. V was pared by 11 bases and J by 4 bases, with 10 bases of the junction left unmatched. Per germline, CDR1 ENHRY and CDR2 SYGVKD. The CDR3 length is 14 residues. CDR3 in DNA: TGTGCCGTAGAAATCGGGGGGGGGTACAATGAGCAGTTCTTC. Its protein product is CAVEIGGGYNEQFF.

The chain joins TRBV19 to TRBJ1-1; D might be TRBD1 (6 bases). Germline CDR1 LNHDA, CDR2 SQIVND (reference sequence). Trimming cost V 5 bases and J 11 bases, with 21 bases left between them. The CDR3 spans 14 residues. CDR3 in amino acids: CASSFGTSGQTAFF. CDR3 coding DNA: TGTGCCAGTAGTTTTGGGACGTCGGGACAAACGGCTTTCTTT.

CDR3 coding DNA: TGTGCCAGTAACCAGGACATATTAGACACTGAAGCTTTCTTT. Amino acids: CASNQDILDTEAFF. V gene TRBV19 combines with J gene TRBJ1-1, with a possible D match to TRBD1 (5 bases). With 7 bases removed from V and 3 bases from J, the gap between germline ends came to 15 bases. Germline values: CDR1 LNHDA, CDR2 SQIVND (reference sequence). The CDR3 loop spans 14 amino acids.

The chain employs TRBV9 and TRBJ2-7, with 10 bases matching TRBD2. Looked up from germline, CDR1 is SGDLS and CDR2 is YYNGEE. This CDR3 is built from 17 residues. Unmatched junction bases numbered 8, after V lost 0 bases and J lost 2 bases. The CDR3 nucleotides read TGTGCCAGCAGCGTAGTACTAGCGGGGCGCAAACCCTACGAGCAGTACTTC. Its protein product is CASSVVLAGRKPYEQYF.

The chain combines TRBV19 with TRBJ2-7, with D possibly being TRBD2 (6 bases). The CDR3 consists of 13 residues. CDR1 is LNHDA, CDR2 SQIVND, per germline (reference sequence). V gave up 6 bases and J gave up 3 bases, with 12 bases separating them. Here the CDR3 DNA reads TGTGCCAGTAGCGGGGGTGGTTTCTACGAGCAGTACTTC. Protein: CASSGGGFYEQYF.

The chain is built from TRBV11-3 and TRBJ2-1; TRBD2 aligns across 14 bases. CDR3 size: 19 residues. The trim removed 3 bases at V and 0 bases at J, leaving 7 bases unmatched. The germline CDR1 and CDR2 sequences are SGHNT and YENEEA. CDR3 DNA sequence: TGTGCCAGCAGCTTGGAGGGACTAGCGGGGGCTCACTCCTACAATGAGCAGTTCTTC. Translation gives CASSLEGLAGAHSYNEQFF.

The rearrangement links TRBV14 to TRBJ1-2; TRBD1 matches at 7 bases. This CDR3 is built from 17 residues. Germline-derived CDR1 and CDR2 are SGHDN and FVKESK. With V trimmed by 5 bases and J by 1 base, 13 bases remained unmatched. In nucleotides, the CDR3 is TGTGCCAGCAGCTCCTTCACTCCTGGACAGGATAACTATGGCTACACCTTC. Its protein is CASSSFTPGQDNYGYTF. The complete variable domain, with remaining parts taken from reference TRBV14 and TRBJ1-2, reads EAGVTQFPSHSVIEKGQTVTLRCDPISGHDNLYWYRRVMGKEIKFLLHFVKESKQDESGMPNNRFLAERTGGTYSTLKVQPAELEDSGVYFCASSSFTPGQDNYGYTFGSGTRLTVV.

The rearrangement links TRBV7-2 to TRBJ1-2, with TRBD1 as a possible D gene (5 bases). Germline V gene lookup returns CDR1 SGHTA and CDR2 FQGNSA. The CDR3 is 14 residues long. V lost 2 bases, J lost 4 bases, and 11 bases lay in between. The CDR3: CASSLRQGSYGYTF. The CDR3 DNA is TGTGCCAGCAGCTTACGGCAGGGTTCCTATGGCTACACCTTC.

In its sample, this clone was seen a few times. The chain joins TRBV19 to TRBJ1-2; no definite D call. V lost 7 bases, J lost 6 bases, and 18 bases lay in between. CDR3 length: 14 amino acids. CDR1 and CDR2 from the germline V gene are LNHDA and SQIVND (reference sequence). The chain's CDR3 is CASTPFPRRDGYTF. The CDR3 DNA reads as TGTGCCAGTACCCCCTTCCCCCGGCGGGATGGCTACACCTTC.

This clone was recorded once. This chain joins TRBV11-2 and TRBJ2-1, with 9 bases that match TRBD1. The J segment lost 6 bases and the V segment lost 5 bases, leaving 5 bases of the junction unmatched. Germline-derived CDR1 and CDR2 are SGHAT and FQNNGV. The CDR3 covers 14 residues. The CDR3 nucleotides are TGTGCCAGCAGCACGACAGGGGGGGGCAATGAGCAGTTCTTC. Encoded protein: CASSTTGGGNEQFF.